Below are 9 T cell receptor beta chains sequenced from a single sample in a study of graft-versus-host responses after intestinal transplantation. Profiling relied on immunoSEQ multiplex PCR, and the TCRdb table lists in-frame clones only, not all of them. Here the sample spans 80,000 to 90,000 clones, over 85% being singletons. What these receptors recognize is not known. The source material was unstimulated CD4+ T cells sorted from spleen or lymph node cells, sampled before intestinal transplant. Receptors were obtained from a human donor who received an intestinal transplant.

The genes are TRBV10-3 and TRBJ2-3, with 8 bases lining up with TRBD2. CDR1 is ENHRY and CDR2 is SYGVKD in the germline V gene. The CDR3 loop spans 15 amino acids. After removal of 3 bases from V and 3 bases from J, the junction contained 5 bases not matched to a gene. In DNA form, the CDR3 reads TGTGCCATCAGTGATTCGGGAGGGCCGACAGATACGCAGTATTTT. Residues: CAISDSGGPTDTQYF.

V and J are TRBV2 and TRBJ1-5, with 8 bases fitting TRBD1. V lost 4 bases and J lost 6; bases outside the gene matches: 8. Germline V CDR1 and CDR2: SNHLY, FYNNEI. The CDR3 length is 15 residues. This chain's CDR3 is CASSGARGHGQPQHF. The CDR3 nucleotides read TGTGCCAGCAGTGGCGCCAGGGGGCATGGTCAGCCCCAGCATTTT.

The V and J genes are TRBV7-2 and TRBJ2-7; perhaps TRBD2 as D (5 bases). The V end lost 2 bases, the J end lost 3 bases, and 14 bases lay between the germline ends. The CDR3 totals 15 residues. Germline V lookup: CDR1 SGHTA, CDR2 FQGNSA. In nucleotides, the CDR3 is TGTGCCAGCAGCTTAAGTACTAGTTGGGACTACGAGCAGTACTTC. As protein: CASSLSTSWDYEQYF.

The chain is built from TRBV27 and TRBJ2-1; perhaps TRBD2 as D (5 bases). The germline gives CDR1 MNHEY, CDR2 SMNVEV (reference sequence). This CDR3 contains 17 residues. Trimming removed 5 bases from V and 0 bases from J, with 17 bases in between. CDR3 nucleotide sequence: TGTGCCAGCAGTCCCCCTCTAGCTCTGAGCTCCTACAATGAGCAGTTCTTC. Translating it yields CASSPPLALSSYNEQFF.

This chain uses TRBV27 with TRBJ2-1; 7 bases map to TRBD2. The CDR3 has 18 residues. The V gene end was trimmed by 3 bases and the J gene end by 3 bases; junction bases not matched to a gene: 14. Germline V gene sequence: CDR1 MNHEY, CDR2 SMNVEV (reference sequence). The CDR3 is CASSFRRAGTSFYNEQFF. The CDR3 DNA sequence: TGTGCCAGCAGTTTTAGGAGAGCGGGGACTTCTTTCTACAATGAGCAGTTCTTC.

This chain uses TRBV30 with TRBJ1-1, with D perhaps TRBD1 (6 bases). The germline gives CDR1 GTSNPN, CDR2 SVGIG (reference sequence). Trimming left V 1 base short and J 1 base short, with 7 bases between. CDR3 length equals 13 residues. The chain's CDR3 is CAWSATGNTEAFF. In nucleotides, the CDR3 is TGTGCCTGGAGTGCGACAGGGAACACTGAAGCTTTCTTT.

CDR3 bases: TGTGCCAGCAGTGAAGTCGCGTTTACTAGCGGGAGGTTCTACGAGCAGTACTTC. Its translation: CASSEVAFTSGRFYEQYF. V and J are TRBV2 and TRBJ2-7; 12 bases map to TRBD2. CDR1 is SNHLY and CDR2 is FYNNEI in the germline V gene. The CDR3 length is 18 residues. Trimming took 1 base from V and 3 from J; bases not matched to a gene: 10.

V usage is TRBV15 and J usage is TRBJ2-3; a possible D gene is TRBD1 (6 bases). The V end was cut by 1 base, the J end by 2 bases, with 19 bases between. The germline V gene encodes CDR1 LNHNV and CDR2 YYDKDF (reference sequence). The CDR3 sequence is 18 residues long. The DNA of the CDR3 is TGTGCCACCAGCAGAGGGAGTGGTCGGGACATTCTCACAGATACGCAGTATTTT. Protein sequence: CATSRGSGRDILTDTQYF.

This clone was recorded only once. This sequence joins TRBV18 and TRBJ2-7; 12 bases are a match to TRBD2. The V gene's germline CDR1 is KGHSH and CDR2 LQKENI. The CDR3 consists of 20 residues. Losses at the gene ends were 4 bases for V and 3 bases for J; bases not matched to a gene: 19. CDR3 in amino acids: CASSRGGTSGPTRALYEQYF. Written as DNA, the CDR3 is TGTGCCAGCTCACGCGGGGGGACTAGCGGGCCAACCAGGGCTCTCTACGAGCAGTACTTC. Full variable domain (remainder filled in from reference TRBV18 and TRBJ2-7): NAGVMQNPRHLVRRRGQEARLRCSPMKGHSHVYWYRQLPEEGLKFMVYLQKENIIDESGMPKERFSAEFPKEGPSILRIQQVVRGDSAAYFCASSRGGTSGPTRALYEQYFGPGTRLTVT.